This T cell receptor (beta chain) is drawn from a study of blood T cell repertoires in COVID-19. Original handling: Reference gene primer amplification gave estimated nucleated cell counts. TCRdb's copy holds only in-frame clones and misses some; the assay was immunoSEQ multiplex PCR. Clone size and the V and J calls come from that table; the DNA yielded D and trimming. In the table there are 160,000 or so clones, 82% of which are singletons. The study recruited people aged roughly 18 to 89 years across approximately 23 US areas. Donors in Cohort 3 counted as recovered after two negative PCRs, clearance, or symptom resolution. This receptor was obtained from a man in his sixties who had recovered from COVID-19. The sequencing input was PBMCs or T cells enriched from blood (not recorded which).

CDR3 sequence (DNA): TGTGCCAGCAGCTTAGGACTAGCGGGAGTGATAACCGGGGAGCTGTTTTTT. This encodes CASSLGLAGVITGELFF. V gene TRBV7-9 combines with J gene TRBJ2-2; 12 nucleotides align to TRBD2. This CDR3 is built from 17 residues. V shed 1 base, J shed 5 bases, and the junction held 5 bases outside the gene matches. The germline V gene has CDR1 SEHNR and CDR2 FQNEAQ (reference sequence).